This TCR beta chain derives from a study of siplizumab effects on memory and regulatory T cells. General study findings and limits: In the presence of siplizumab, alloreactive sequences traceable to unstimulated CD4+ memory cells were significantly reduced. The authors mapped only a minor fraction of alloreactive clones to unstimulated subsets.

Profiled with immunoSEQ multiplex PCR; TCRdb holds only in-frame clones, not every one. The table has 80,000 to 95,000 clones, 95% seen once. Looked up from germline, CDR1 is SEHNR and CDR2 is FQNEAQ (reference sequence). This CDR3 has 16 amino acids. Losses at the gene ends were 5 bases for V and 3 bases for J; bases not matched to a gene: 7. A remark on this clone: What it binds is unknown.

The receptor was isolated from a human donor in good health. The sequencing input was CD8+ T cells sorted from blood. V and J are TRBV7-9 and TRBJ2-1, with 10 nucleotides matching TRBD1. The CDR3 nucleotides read TGTGCCAGCAGCGGGGGCGGGACAGGGGACTACAATGAGCAGTTCTTC. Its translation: CASSGGGTGDYNEQFF.